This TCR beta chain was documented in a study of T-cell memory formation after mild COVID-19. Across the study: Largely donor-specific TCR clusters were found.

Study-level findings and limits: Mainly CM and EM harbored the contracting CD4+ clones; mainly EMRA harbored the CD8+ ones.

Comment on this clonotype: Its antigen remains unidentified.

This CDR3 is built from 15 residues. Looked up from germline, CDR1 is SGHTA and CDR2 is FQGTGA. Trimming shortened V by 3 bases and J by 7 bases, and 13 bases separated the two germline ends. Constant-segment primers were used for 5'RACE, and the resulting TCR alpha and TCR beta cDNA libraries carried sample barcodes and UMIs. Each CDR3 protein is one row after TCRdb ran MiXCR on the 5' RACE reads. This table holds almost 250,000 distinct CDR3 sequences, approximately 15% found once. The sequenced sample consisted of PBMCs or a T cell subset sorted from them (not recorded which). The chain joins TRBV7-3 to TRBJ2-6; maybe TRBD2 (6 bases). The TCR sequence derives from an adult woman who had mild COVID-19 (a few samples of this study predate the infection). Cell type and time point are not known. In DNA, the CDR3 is TGTGCCAGCAGCTTGGGGGGATTCGATGCCAACGTCCTGACTTTC. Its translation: CASSLGGFDANVLTF.